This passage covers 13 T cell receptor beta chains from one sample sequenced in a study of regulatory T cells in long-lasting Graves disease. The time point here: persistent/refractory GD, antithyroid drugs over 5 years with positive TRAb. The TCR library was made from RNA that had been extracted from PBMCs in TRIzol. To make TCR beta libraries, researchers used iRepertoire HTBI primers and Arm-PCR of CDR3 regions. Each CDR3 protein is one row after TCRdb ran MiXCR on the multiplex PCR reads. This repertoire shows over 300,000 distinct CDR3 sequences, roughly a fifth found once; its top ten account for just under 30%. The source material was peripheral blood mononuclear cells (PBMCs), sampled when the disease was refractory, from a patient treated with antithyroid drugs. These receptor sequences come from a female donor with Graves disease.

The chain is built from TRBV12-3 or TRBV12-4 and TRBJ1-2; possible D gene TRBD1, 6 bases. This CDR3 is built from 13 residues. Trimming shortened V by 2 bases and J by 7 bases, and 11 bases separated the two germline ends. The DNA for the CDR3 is TGTGCCAGCAGTTTACCACAGGGACGTGGCTACACCTTC. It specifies CASSLPQGRGYTF.

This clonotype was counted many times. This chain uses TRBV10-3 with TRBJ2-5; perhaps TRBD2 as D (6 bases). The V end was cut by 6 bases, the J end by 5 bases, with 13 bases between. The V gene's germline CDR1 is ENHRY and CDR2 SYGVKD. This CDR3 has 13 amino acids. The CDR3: CAISKGLQETQYF. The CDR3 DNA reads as TGTGCCATCAGCAAGGGACTCCAGGAGACCCAGTACTTC.

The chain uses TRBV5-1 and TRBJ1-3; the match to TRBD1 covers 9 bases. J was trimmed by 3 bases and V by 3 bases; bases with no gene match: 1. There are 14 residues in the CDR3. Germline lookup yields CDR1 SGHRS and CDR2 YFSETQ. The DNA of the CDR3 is TGCGCCAGCAGCTCGGGACAGGGTGGAAACACCATATATTTT. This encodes CASSSGQGGNTIYF.

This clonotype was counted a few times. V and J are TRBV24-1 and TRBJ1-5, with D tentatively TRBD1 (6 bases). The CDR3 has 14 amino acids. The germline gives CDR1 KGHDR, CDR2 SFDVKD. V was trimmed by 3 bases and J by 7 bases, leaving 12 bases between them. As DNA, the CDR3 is TGTGCCACCAGTGATAACACAGGGAACCAGCCCCAGCATTTT. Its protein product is CATSDNTGNQPQHF.

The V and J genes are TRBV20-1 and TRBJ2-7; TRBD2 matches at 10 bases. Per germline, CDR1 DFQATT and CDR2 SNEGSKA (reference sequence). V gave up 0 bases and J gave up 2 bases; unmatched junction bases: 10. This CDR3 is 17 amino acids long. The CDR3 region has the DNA TGCAGTGCTAGAGATCCAGCGGGAGGGCCACGAACCTACGAGCAGTACTTC. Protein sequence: CSARDPAGGPRTYEQYF.

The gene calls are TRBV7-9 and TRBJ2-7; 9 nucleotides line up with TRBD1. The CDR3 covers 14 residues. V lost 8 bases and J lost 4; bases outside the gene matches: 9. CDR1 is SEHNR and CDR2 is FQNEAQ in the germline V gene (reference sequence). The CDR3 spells CASLSGTGRYEQYF. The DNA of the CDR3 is TGTGCCAGCCTTTCCGGGACAGGGAGATACGAGCAGTACTTC. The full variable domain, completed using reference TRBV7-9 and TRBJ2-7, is DTGVSQNPRHKITKRGQNVTFRCDPISEHNRLYWYRQTLGQGPEFLTYFQNEAQLEKSRLLSDRFSAERPKGSFSTLEIQRTEQGDSAMYLCASLSGTGRYEQYFGPGTRLTVT.

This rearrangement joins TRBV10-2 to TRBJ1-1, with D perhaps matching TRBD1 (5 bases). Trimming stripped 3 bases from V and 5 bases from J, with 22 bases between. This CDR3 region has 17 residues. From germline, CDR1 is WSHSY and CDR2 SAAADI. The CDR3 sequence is CASSEVWGGSQGTEAFF. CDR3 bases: TGCGCCAGCAGTGAAGTCTGGGGGGGGTCGCAAGGGACTGAAGCTTTCTTT.

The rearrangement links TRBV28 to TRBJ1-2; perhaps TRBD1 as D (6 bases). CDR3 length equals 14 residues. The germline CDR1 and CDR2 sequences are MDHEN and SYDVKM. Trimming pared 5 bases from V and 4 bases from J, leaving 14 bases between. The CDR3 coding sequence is TGTGCCAGCAGTGGGGAGTGGACAGCCTATGGCTACACCTTC. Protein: CASSGEWTAYGYTF.

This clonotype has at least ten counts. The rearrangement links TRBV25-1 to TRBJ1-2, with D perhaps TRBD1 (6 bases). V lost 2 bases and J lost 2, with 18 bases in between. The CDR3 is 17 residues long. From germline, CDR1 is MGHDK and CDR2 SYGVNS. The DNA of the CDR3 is TGTGCCAGCAGTGAAACGTCCACCGGGACACGCAACTATGGCTACACCTTC. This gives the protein CASSETSTGTRNYGYTF.

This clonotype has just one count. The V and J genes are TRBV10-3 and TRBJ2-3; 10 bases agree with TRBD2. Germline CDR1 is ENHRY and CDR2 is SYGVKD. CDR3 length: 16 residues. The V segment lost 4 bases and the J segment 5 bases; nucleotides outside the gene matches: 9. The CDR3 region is CAISAGSGGAGDTQYF. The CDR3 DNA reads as TGTGCCATCAGTGCGGGAAGCGGGGGGGCCGGAGATACGCAGTATTTT.

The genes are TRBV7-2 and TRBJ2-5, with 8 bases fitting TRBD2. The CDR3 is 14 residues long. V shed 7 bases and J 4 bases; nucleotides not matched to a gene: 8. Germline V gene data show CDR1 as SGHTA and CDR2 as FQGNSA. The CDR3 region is CASTPGGAGETQYF. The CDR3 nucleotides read TGTGCCAGCACCCCCGGGGGGGCCGGAGAGACCCAGTACTTC.

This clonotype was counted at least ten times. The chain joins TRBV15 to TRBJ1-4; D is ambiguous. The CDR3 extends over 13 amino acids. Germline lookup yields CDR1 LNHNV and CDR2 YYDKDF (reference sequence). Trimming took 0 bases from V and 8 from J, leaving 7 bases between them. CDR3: CATSRDPGEKLFF. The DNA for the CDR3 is TGTGCCACCAGCAGAGATCCCGGGGAAAAACTGTTTTTT.

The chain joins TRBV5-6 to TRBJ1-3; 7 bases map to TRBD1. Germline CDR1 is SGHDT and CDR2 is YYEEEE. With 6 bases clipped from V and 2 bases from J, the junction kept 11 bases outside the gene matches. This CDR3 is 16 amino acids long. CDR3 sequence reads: CASTLTGDRAGNTIYF. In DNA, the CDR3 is TGTGCCAGCACCTTAACTGGAGACAGGGCTGGAAACACCATATATTTT.